This T cell receptor beta chain is drawn from a study of blood T cell repertoires in COVID-19. The repertoire was sequenced with immunoSEQ multiplex PCR; TCRdb's copy has only in-frame clones and lacks some. The data contain tens of thousands of clones, about 88% of them singletons. V was cut by 2 bases and J by 2 bases, with 11 bases left in between. The V gene's germline CDR1 is SEHNR and CDR2 FQNEAQ (reference sequence). The CDR3 extends over 15 amino acids. The chain couples TRBV7-9 to TRBJ2-3; D is uncertain. Sequencing was performed on peripheral blood. This TCR was sampled from a middle-aged man with acute or convalescent COVID-19. CDR3 nucleotide sequence: TGTGCCAGCAGCTTATATCAGGCAGTCACAGATACGCAGTATTTT. Its translation is CASSLYQAVTDTQYF.